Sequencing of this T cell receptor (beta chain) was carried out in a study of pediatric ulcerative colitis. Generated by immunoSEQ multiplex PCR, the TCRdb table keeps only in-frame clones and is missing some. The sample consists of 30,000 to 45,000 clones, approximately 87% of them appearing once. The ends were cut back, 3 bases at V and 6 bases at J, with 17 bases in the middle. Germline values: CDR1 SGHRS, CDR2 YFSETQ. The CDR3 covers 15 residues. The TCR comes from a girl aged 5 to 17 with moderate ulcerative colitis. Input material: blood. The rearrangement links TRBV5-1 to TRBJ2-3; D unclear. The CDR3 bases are TGCGCCAGCAGCTACCGGGTCCAATCTGGGGATACGCAGTATTTT. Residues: CASSYRVQSGDTQYF. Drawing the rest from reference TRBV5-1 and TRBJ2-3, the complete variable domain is KAGVTQTPRYLIKTRGQQVTLSCSPISGHRSVSWYQQTPGQGLQFLFEYFSETQRNKGNFPGRFSGRQFSNSRSEMNVSTLELGDSALYLCASSYRVQSGDTQYFGPGTRLTVL.